The TCR beta chain described here comes from a study of blood T cell repertoires in COVID-19. For the study at large: Donors in the United States, Italy and Spain gave samples during acute or convalescent COVID-19. In each case, the material was cDNA or gDNA derived from T cells, B-cell-depleted T cells, or PBMCs.

Trimming took off 6 bases at V and 3 bases at J, with 6 bases between the two ends. CDR1 is ENHRY and CDR2 is SYGVKD in the germline V gene. The CDR3 is 13 residues long. In the original processing: Reference gene primers were amplified, and this amplification served to estimate nucleated cell counts. TCRdb's table, derived via immunoSEQ multiplex PCR, lists solely in-frame clones and lacks some. V and J calls plus clone size are reproduced from that table; the DNA served to infer D and trimming. The sample holds more than 95,000 clones, 70% to 90% seen once. This clone was seen a few times. The sequence was collected from a human donor in a cohort sampled during active COVID-19. The rearrangement uses TRBV10-3 and TRBJ1-6; no firm D call. Sequenced input: peripheral blood. For the CDR3, the DNA is TGTGCCATCAGGGACTTCTATAATTCACCCCTCCACTTT. Protein sequence: CAIRDFYNSPLHF.